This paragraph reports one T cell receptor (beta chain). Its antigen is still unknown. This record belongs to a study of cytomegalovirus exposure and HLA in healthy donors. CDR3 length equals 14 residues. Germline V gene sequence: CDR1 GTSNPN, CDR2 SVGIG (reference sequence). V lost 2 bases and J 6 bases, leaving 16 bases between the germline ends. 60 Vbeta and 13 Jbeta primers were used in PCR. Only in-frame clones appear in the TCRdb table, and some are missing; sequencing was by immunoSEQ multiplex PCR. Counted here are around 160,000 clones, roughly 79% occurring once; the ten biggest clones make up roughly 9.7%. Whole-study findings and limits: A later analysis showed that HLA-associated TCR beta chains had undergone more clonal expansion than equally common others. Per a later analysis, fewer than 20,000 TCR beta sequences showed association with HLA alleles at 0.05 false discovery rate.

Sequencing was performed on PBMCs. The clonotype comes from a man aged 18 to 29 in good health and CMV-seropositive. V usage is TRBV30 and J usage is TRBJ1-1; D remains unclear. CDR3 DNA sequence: TGTGCCTGGAGTTCGGGGATCGCCCTCTCTGAAGCTTTCTTT. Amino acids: CAWSSGIALSEAFF.